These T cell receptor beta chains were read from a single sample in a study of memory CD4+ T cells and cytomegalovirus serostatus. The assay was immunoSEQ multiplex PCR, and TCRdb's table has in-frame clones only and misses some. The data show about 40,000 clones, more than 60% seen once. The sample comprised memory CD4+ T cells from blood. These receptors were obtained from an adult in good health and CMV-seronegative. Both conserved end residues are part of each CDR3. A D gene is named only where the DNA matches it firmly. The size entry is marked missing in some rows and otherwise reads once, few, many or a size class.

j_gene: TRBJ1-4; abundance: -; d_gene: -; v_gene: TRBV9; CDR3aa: CASSVGGATNEKLFF; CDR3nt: TGTGCCAGCAGCGTGGGTGGGGCTACTAATGAAAAACTGTTTTTT
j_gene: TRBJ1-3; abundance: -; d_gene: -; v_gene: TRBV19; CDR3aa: CASSFDRTSGNTIYF; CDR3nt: TGTGCCAGTAGTTTCGACAGGACCTCTGGAAACACCATATATTTT
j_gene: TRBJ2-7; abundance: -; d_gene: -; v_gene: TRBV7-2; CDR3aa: CASSLGIGEQYF; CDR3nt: TGTGCCAGCAGCCTTGGGATCGGGGAGCAGTACTTC
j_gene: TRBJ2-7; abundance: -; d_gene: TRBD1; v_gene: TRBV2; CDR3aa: CASRGTESSYEQYF; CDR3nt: TGCGCCAGCAGGGGGACGGAGAGCTCCTACGAGCAGTACTTC
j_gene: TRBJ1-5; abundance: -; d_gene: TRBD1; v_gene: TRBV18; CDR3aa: CASSPGQDQPQHF; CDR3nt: TGTGCCAGCTCTCCGGGACAGGATCAGCCCCAGCATTTT
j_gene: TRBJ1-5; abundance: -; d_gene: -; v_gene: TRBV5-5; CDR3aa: CASSLAVKNQPQHF; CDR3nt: TGTGCCAGCAGCTTGGCTGTCAAGAATCAGCCCCAGCATTTT
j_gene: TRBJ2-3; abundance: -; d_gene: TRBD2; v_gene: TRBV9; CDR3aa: CASSVSTRTSGKTDTQYF; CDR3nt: TGTGCCAGCAGCGTCAGTACTAGGACTAGCGGGAAGACAGATACGCAGTATTTT
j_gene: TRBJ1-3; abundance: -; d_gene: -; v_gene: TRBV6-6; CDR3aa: CASSYDGNTIYF; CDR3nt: TGTGCCAGCAGTTACGATGGAAACACCATATATTTT
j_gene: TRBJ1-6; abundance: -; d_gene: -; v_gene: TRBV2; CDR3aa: CASSARFLDSPLHF; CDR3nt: TGTGCCAGCAGTGCGAGATTTCTAGATTCACCCCTCCACTTT
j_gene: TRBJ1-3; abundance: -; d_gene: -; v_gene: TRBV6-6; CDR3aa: CASGQMGNTIYF; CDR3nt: TGTGCCAGCGGCCAGATGGGAAACACCATATATTTT
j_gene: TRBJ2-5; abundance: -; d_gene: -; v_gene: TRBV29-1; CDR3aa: CSVELGQGTQYF; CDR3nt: TGCAGCGTTGAACTAGGCCAGGGAACCCAGTACTTC
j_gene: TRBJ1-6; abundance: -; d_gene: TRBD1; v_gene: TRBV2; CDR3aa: CASSAGTGALQPLHF; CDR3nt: TGTGCCAGCAGCGCCGGGACAGGGGCCTTGCAACCCCTCCACTTT
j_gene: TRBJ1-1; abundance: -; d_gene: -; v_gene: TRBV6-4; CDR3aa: CASKGLLGEAFF; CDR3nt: TGTGCCAGCAAAGGCCTTTTGGGTGAAGCTTTCTTT
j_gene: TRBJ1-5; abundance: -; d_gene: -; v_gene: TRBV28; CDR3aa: CASRPLHQPQHF; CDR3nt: TGTGCCAGCAGACCTTTACATCAGCCCCAGCATTTT
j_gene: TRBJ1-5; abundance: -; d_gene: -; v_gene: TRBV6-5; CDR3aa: CASTTGGQPQHF; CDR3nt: TGTGCCAGCACCACGGGGGGACAGCCCCAGCATTTT
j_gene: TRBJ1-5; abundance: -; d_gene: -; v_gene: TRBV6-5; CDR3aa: CASSLGGGQPQHF; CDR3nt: TGTGCCAGCAGTTTAGGGGGAGGTCAGCCCCAGCATTTT
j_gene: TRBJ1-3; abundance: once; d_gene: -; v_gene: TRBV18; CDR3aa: CASSPVLTGRSSGNTIYF; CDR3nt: TGTGCCAGCTCACCAGTACTGACAGGACGGAGCTCTGGAAACACCATATATTTT
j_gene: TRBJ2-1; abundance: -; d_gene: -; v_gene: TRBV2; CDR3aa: CASNPRSGGRFNEQFF; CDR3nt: TGTGCCAGCAACCCCCGGTCGGGGGGCCGATTCAATGAGCAGTTCTTC
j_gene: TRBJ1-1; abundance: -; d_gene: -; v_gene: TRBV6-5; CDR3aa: CASKRQTGGTEAFF; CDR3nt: TGTGCCAGCAAGAGGCAGACCGGCGGCACTGAAGCTTTCTTT
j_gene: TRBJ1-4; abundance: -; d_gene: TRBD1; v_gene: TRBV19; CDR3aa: CASRTPTGTGNEKLFF; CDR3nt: TGTGCCAGCAGAACCCCCACCGGGACAGGGAACGAAAAACTGTTTTTT
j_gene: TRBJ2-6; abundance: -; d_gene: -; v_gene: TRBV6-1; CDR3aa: CASREYRAGANVLTF; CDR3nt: TGTGCCAGCAGGGAATACAGGGCCGGGGCCAACGTCCTGACTTTC
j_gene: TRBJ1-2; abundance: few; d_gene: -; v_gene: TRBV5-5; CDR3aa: CASSLPGQTVWTF; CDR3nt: TGTGCCAGCAGCTTACCGGGACAAACCGTGTGGACCTTC
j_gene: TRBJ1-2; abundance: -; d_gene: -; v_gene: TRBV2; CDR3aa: CASRRAGGNYGYTF; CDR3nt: TGTGCCAGCCGCCGGGCCGGCGGCAACTATGGCTACACCTTC
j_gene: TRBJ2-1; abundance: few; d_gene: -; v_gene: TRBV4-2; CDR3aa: CASADYNEQFF; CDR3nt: TGTGCCAGCGCGGACTACAATGAGCAGTTCTTC
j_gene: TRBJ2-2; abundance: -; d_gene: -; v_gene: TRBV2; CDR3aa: CASSLQGRSGELFF; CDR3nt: TGTGCCAGCAGTTTACAGGGCCGGTCCGGGGAGCTGTTTTTT
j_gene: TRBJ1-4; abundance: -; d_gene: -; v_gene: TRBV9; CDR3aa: CASSVDSNNEKLFF; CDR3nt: TGTGCCAGCAGCGTAGACAGCAATAATGAAAAACTGTTTTTT
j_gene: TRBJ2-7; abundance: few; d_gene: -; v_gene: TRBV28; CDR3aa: CASSHLVEQYF; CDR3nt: TGTGCCAGCAGCCACCTTGTCGAGCAGTACTTC
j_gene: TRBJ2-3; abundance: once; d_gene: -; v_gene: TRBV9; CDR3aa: CASSVLGTDTQYF; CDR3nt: TGTGCCAGCAGCGTACTCGGGACAGATACGCAGTATTTT
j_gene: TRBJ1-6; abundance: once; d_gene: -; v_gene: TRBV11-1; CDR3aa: CASSLAIGDNSPLHF; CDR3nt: TGTGCCAGCAGCTTAGCCATCGGGGATAATTCACCCCTCCACTTT
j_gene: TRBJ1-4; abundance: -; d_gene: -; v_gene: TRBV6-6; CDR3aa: CATSPGRARTNEKLFF; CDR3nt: TGTGCCACTAGTCCGGGACGAGCGAGAACTAATGAAAAACTGTTTTTT